A selection of T cell receptor beta chains follows, all from one sample in a study of cytomegalovirus exposure and HLA in healthy donors. The assay was immunoSEQ multiplex PCR, and TCRdb's table has in-frame clones only and misses some. The sample has 100,000 or so clones; 65% to 85% are singletons. The sequenced sample consisted of PBMCs. The receptor source for this set is a man aged 18-30 years in good health and CMV-seronegative. CDR3s leave out the opening cysteine and the closing phenylalanine or tryptophan. A row's size may be missing; if present it is once, few, many or a size class.

J: TRBJ1-4
size: few
V: TRBV7-2
CDR3: ASSLALTGTGTEKLF

J: TRBJ2-1
size: NA
V: TRBV27
CDR3: ASSFYGEAYNEQF

J: TRBJ1-2
size: once
V: TRBV7-2
CDR3: ASSARQRAYGYT

J: TRBJ1-1
size: few
V: TRBV30
CDR3: AGRSGRDMNTEAF

J: TRBJ1-2
size: NA
V: TRBV9
CDR3: ASKGEANYGYT

J: TRBJ2-7
size: once
V: TRBV4-2
CDR3: ASSQEPGYLSSYEQY

J: TRBJ2-5
size: NA
V: TRBV28
CDR3: ASSPPRDMEETQY

J: TRBJ1-2
size: NA
V: TRBV6-6
CDR3: ASSPLSVGYT

J: TRBJ2-3
size: NA
V: TRBV7-6
CDR3: ASSELSTDTQY

J: TRBJ1-2
size: NA
V: TRBV6-6
CDR3: ATIGQGIFVYT

J: TRBJ1-1
size: NA
V: TRBV15
CDR3: ATSISVGTEAF